These T cell receptor beta chains were read from a single sample in a study of blood T cell repertoires in COVID-19. Clones were read by immunoSEQ multiplex PCR, and TCRdb kept only the in-frame ones, dropping some. This sample has 150,000 to 200,000 clones, with less than 85% found just once. The specimen sequenced was peripheral blood. These receptors were taken from a woman aged 40 to 50 with COVID-19, enrolled during active disease. Each CDR3 is given with its conserved first and last residue. Fields, in order: J gene, V gene, D gene, clone size, CDR3 DNA, CDR3 protein. D genes are given only for firm matches. Expanded clones are given a class, and other clones once, few, many or no size at all.

J: TRBJ2-7
V: TRBV27
D: TRBD2
size: NA
DNA: TGTGCCAGCAGTTTTACTAGCGGGAGCTACGAGCAGTACTTC
CDR3: CASSFTSGSYEQYF

J: TRBJ1-1
V: TRBV11-1
D: NA
size: NA
DNA: TGTGCCAGCAGCAACCCAGGGCGAATTGAAGCTTTCTTT
CDR3: CASSNPGRIEAFF

J: TRBJ2-5
V: TRBV12-3/TRBV12-4
D: NA
size: few
DNA: TGTGCCAGCAGCCGCCAAGAGACCCAGTACTTC
CDR3: CASSRQETQYF

J: TRBJ2-5
V: TRBV6-5
D: NA
size: once
DNA: TGTGCCAGCAGCCCGGGACTTCAAGAGACCCAGTACTTC
CDR3: CASSPGLQETQYF

J: TRBJ2-2
V: TRBV7-9
D: NA
size: once
DNA: TGTGCCAGCAGCTTAGAAATCCTAGCGCAAGGGGAGCTGTTTTTT
CDR3: CASSLEILAQGELFF

J: TRBJ1-5
V: TRBV27
D: TRBD1
size: NA
DNA: TGTGCCAGCAGTATACAGGGGAATCAGCCCCAGCATTTT
CDR3: CASSIQGNQPQHF

J: TRBJ2-3
V: TRBV7-9
D: TRBD2
size: NA
DNA: TGTGCCAGCAGCCCTTGGGGGACTAGCGGGGAAACGCAGTATTTT
CDR3: CASSPWGTSGETQYF

J: TRBJ2-3
V: TRBV30
D: NA
size: NA
DNA: TGTGCCTGGGGGACATCAGATACGCAGTATTTT
CDR3: CAWGTSDTQYF

J: TRBJ1-1
V: TRBV27
D: NA
size: NA
DNA: TGTGCCAGCAGTCTAACAAGGGGAGGTACTGAAGCTTTCTTT
CDR3: CASSLTRGGTEAFF

J: TRBJ2-2
V: TRBV2
D: TRBD1
size: few
DNA: TGTGCCAGCATTCGGGACAGGGGGACCGGGGAGCTGTTTTTT
CDR3: CASIRDRGTGELFF

J: TRBJ2-5
V: TRBV27
D: NA
size: NA
DNA: TGTGCCAGCACCGTTGACAGAAACCAAGAGACCCAGTACTTC
CDR3: CASTVDRNQETQYF

J: TRBJ2-1
V: TRBV16
D: NA
size: NA
DNA: TGTGCCAGCAGCCTTCATGAGGGACTTATTAGCAATGAGCAGTTCTTC
CDR3: CASSLHEGLISNEQFF

J: TRBJ1-4
V: TRBV9
D: NA
size: once
DNA: TGTGCCAGCAGCGTGAAACAGGGTGGTGAAAAACTGTTTTTT
CDR3: CASSVKQGGEKLFF

J: TRBJ2-7
V: TRBV19
D: TRBD1
size: NA
DNA: TGTGCCAGTAGTATAGGGCAGGGGGCTGACGACGAGCAGTACTTC
CDR3: CASSIGQGADDEQYF

J: TRBJ2-1
V: TRBV3-1/TRBV3-2
D: TRBD2
size: NA
DNA: TGTGCCAGCAGCCAGCGGACTAGTTTAGTGGAGCAGTTCTTC
CDR3: CASSQRTSLVEQFF

J: TRBJ1-5
V: TRBV5-5
D: NA
size: NA
DNA: TGTGCCAGCAGCTTGGGTCACTCAATCAATCAGCCCCAGCATTTT
CDR3: CASSLGHSINQPQHF

J: TRBJ1-1
V: TRBV10-2
D: NA
size: NA
DNA: TGCGCCAGCACTTCCCAGGGTAACACTGAAGCTTTCTTT
CDR3: CASTSQGNTEAFF

J: TRBJ2-1
V: TRBV11-3
D: NA
size: NA
DNA: TGTGCCAGCAGCTTAGGGGTTGGTGCAGGGAACCCTTACAATGAGCAGTTCTTC
CDR3: CASSLGVGAGNPYNEQFF